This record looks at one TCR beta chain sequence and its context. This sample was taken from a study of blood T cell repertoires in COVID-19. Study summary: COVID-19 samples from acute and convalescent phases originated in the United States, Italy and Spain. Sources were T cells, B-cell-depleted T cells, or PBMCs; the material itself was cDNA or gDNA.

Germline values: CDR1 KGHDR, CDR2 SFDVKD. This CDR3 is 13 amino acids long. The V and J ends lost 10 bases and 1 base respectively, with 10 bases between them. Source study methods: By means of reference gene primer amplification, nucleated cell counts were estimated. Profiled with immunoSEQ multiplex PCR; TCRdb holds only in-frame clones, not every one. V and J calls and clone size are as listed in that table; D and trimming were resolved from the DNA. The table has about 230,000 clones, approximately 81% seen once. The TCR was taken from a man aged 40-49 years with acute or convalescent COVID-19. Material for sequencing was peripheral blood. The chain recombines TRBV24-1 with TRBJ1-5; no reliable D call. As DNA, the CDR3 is TGTGCCACAGCAGGTCAGAGCAATCAGCCCCAGCATTTT. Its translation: CATAGQSNQPQHF.